These 9 T cell receptor beta chains share one sample of origin, sequenced in a study of identical twins. TCRdb passed the 5' RACE reads through MiXCR, listing each CDR3 protein once. The top ten clones hold 35% to 50% of a sample with approximately 210,000 distinct CDR3 sequences, about 15% of them seen once. These data also formed part of another study, on T cells expressing NK-cell markers.

Sequencing input: CD8+ T cells sorted from blood. Receptors were obtained from a young woman in good health.

This clonotype was seen repeatedly, ten times or more. The rearrangement joins TRBV12-3 or TRBV12-4 to TRBJ1-2; D not certain. The CDR3 is made up of 13 amino acids. The ends were cut back, 5 bases at V and 2 bases at J, with 9 bases in the middle. CDR3 sequence reads: CASSLTANYGYTF. DNA of the CDR3: TGTGCCAGCAGTCTTACAGCAAACTATGGCTACACCTTC.

This clonotype was seen a few times. The DNA is left out, because the CDR3 cannot be placed on it with certainty; the CDR3 is given as TCRdb lists it. The chain couples TRBV7-2 to TRBJ2-7; the table's D call, TRBD1, was not checked against the DNA. From germline, CDR1 is SGHTA and CDR2 FQGNSA. The CDR3 is 12 residues long, counting both termini. The CDR3 region is CASSWGRGAQDF.

The chain couples TRBV7-9 to TRBJ2-7; 9 bases line up with TRBD1. V lost 0 bases and J lost 2; bases outside the gene matches: 5. The germline CDR1 and CDR2 sequences are SEHNR and FQNEAQ (reference sequence). This CDR3 contains 16 residues. The DNA for the CDR3 is TGTGCCAGCAGCTTAGCAACCGGGACAGGGACCTACGAGCAGTACTTC. It translates to CASSLATGTGTYEQYF.

V usage is TRBV6-1 and J usage is TRBJ2-2; maybe TRBD1 (6 bases). This CDR3 spans 13 amino acids. Deletions cut 7 bases from V and 6 bases from J, with 12 bases between. The germline V gene encodes CDR1 MNHNS and CDR2 SASEGT. This CDR3 reads CASKIQGAGELFF. DNA of the CDR3: TGTGCCAGCAAAATACAGGGAGCCGGGGAGCTGTTTTTT.

This sequence joins TRBV5-6 and TRBJ2-5; either TRBD1 or TRBD2 may fit D (5 bases each). The V end lost 4 bases, the J end lost 7 bases, and 17 bases lay between the germline ends. This CDR3 region has 14 residues. Germline V gene lookup returns CDR1 SGHDT and CDR2 YYEEEE. CDR3 sequence: CASSPGLGPGTQYF. CDR3 nucleotides: TGTGCCAGCAGCCCCGGACTGGGACCGGGGACCCAGTACTTC.

The chain recombines TRBV7-9 with TRBJ1-3, with D tentatively TRBD1 (5 bases). This CDR3 has 16 residues. Per the germline V gene, CDR1 is SEHNR and CDR2 is FQNEAQ (reference sequence). V was clipped by 0 bases and J by 0 bases, with 9 bases between them. The CDR3 reads CASSLAPGLSGNTIYF. CDR3 in DNA: TGTGCCAGCAGCTTAGCCCCAGGGCTCTCTGGAAACACCATATATTTT.

The chain employs TRBV18 and TRBJ2-6; D gene uncertain. Germline loops: CDR1 KGHSH, CDR2 LQKENI. The CDR3 is 18 residues long. V lost 2 bases, J lost 0 bases, and 14 bases lay in between. The CDR3 sequence: CASSPEVTSSSGANVLTF. The CDR3 DNA follows: TGTGCCAGCTCACCAGAAGTTACCTCGAGCTCTGGGGCCAACGTCCTGACTTTC. Full variable domain (remainder filled in from reference TRBV18 and TRBJ2-6): NAGVMQNPRHLVRRRGQEARLRCSPMKGHSHVYWYRQLPEEGLKFMVYLQKENIIDESGMPKERFSAEFPKEGPSILRIQQVVRGDSAAYFCASSPEVTSSSGANVLTFGAGSRLTVL.

The chain uses TRBV4-3 and TRBJ2-7, with D perhaps given as TRBD1 or TRBD2 (5 bases each). The germline V gene has CDR1 LGHNA and CDR2 YSLEER. Trimming shortened V by 1 base and J by 6 bases, and 10 bases separated the two germline ends. CDR3 size: 13 residues. This chain's CDR3 is CASSQAGTAEQYF. CDR3 in DNA: TGCGCCAGCAGCCAAGCTGGGACGGCCGAGCAGTACTTC.

This clonotype was found a few times. The chain links TRBV25-1 to TRBJ2-1; D is undetermined. Germline assignment: CDR1 MGHDK and CDR2 SYGVNS. The germline V and J ends were trimmed by 2 bases and 11 bases, with 7 bases remaining between them. This CDR3 has 11 residues. This chain's CDR3 is CASSEGEKQFF. DNA for the CDR3: TGTGCCAGCAGTGAAGGCGAAAAGCAGTTCTTC.